Below, 8 T cell receptor beta chains from the same sample are listed, as sequenced in a study of blood T cell repertoires in COVID-19. Clones were read by immunoSEQ multiplex PCR, and TCRdb kept only the in-frame ones, dropping some. Among approximately 210,000 clones listed, 70% to 85% were seen once. Material: PBMCs or T cells enriched from blood (not recorded which). These TCRs come from a woman aged 60-75 years who had recovered from COVID-19.

The rearrangement joins TRBV30 to TRBJ1-1, with 10 bases aligning to TRBD1. Germline V CDR1 and CDR2: GTSNPN, SVGIG (reference sequence). CDR3 length equals 13 residues. Trimming took 8 bases from V and 1 from J; bases not matched to a gene: 4. Here the CDR3 reads CAGDRGQNTEAFF. CDR3 DNA: TGTGCCGGGGACAGGGGCCAGAACACTGAAGCTTTCTTT. The complete variable domain, with remaining parts taken from reference TRBV30 and TRBJ1-1, reads SQTIHQWPATLVQPVGSPLSLECTVEGTSNPNLYWYRQAAGRGLQLLFYSVGIGQISSEVPQNLSASRPQDRQFILSSKKLLLSDSGFYLCAGDRGQNTEAFFGQGTRLTVV.

The chain carries TRBV21-1 and TRBJ1-5. TRBV21-1 represents a pseudogene. This CDR3 contains 14 residues. The CDR3 DNA follows: TGTGCCAGCAGCAAAGAAGACTGCAATCAGCCCCAGCATTTT. Encoded protein: CASSKEDCNQPQHF.

The chain has TRBV7-3 and TRBJ2-3, with D unresolved. V lost 2 bases and J 6 bases, leaving 15 bases between the germline ends. The CDR3 covers 15 residues. CDR1 and CDR2 (germline): SGHTA, FQGTGA. CDR3 loop: CASSLLHISMDTQYF. CDR3 sequence (DNA): TGTGCCAGCAGCTTATTGCACATAAGTATGGATACGCAGTATTTT.

The chain carries TRBV14 and TRBJ1-2; D gene ambiguous. Germline V CDR1 and CDR2: SGHDN, FVKESK. The CDR3 is 14 amino acids. Trimming took off 3 bases at V and 8 bases at J, with 16 bases between the two ends. CDR3 region: CASSQGRTLGGYTF. The CDR3 DNA reads as TGTGCCAGCAGCCAGGGGAGGACCCTTGGGGGCTACACCTTC.

V usage is TRBV11-3 and J usage is TRBJ2-5, with TRBD1 identical over 9 bases. Trimming took 5 bases from V and 1 from J; bases not matched to a gene: 8. In germline, CDR1 is SGHNT, CDR2 YENEEA. This CDR3 is 16 amino acids long. CDR3 protein: CASSPGQGGIQETQYF. The CDR3 DNA follows: TGTGCCAGCAGCCCGGGACAGGGTGGCATCCAAGAGACCCAGTACTTC.

In nucleotides, the CDR3 is TGCGCCAGCAGCTTGCGAGCGGGGGGCTACAATGAGCAGTTCTTC. The encoded protein is CASSLRAGGYNEQFF. The chain uses TRBV5-1 and TRBJ2-1; 9 bases match TRBD2. V shed 1 base and J 3 bases; nucleotides not matched to a gene: 2. Germline-derived CDR1 and CDR2 are SGHRS and YFSETQ. The CDR3 sequence is 15 residues long.

V and J are TRBV29-1 and TRBJ1-2; 8 nucleotides align to TRBD1. Germline assignment: CDR1 SQVTM and CDR2 ANQGSEA. V lost 7 bases to trimming and J lost 3 bases; unmatched junction nucleotides: 16. This CDR3 has 16 amino acids. As DNA, the CDR3 is TGCAGCGCCCAGGCGGCAGGGGGCCTAAGAGACTATGGCTACACCTTC. It codes for CSAQAAGGLRDYGYTF.

This chain connects TRBV4-2 to TRBJ1-2; 8 positions match TRBD1. This CDR3 is 14 amino acids long. Losses at the gene ends were 1 base for V and 14 bases for J; bases not matched to a gene: 12. The germline CDR1 and CDR2 sequences are LGHNA and YNFKEQ. The CDR3 here is CASSQAGQVNPLTF. The DNA for the CDR3 is TGTGCCAGCAGCCAAGCGGGACAGGTTAACCCGCTAACCTTC.